A selection of T cell receptor beta chains follows, all from one sample in a study of CD8 T cells in ankylosing spondylitis. Each CDR3 protein is one row after TCRdb ran MiXCR on the 5' RACE reads. The data contain some 240,000 distinct CDR3 sequences, about 24% of them singletons. Sequencing used blood, either unsorted or a sorted T cell fraction (not recorded which). The receptor source for this set is a male donor with ankylosing spondylitis or in good health (not recorded which). Both conserved end residues are trimmed from each CDR3. Fields, in order: J gene, V gene, CDR3 protein.

j_gene: TRBJ2-5
v_gene: TRBV24-1
CDR3aa: ATSDLGTDTWGEETQY

j_gene: TRBJ1-3
v_gene: TRBV3-1
CDR3aa: ASSQGQAAGGTIY

j_gene: TRBJ2-5
v_gene: TRBV29-1
CDR3aa: SVEPGGEETQY

j_gene: TRBJ1-5
v_gene: TRBV29-1
CDR3aa: SVVGGGNQPQH

j_gene: TRBJ1-2
v_gene: TRBV7-9
CDR3aa: ASSLDLGGYT

j_gene: TRBJ2-1
v_gene: TRBV20-1
CDR3aa: SARETRNYNEQF

j_gene: TRBJ1-2
v_gene: TRBV20-1
CDR3aa: SASRPPDRGYT

j_gene: TRBJ2-1
v_gene: TRBV6-1
CDR3aa: ASSLGLAGATF

j_gene: TRBJ2-3
v_gene: TRBV5-4
CDR3aa: ASSLVVKRGSDTQY

j_gene: TRBJ2-3
v_gene: TRBV20-1
CDR3aa: SGLRGGPTDTQY

j_gene: TRBJ2-1
v_gene: TRBV29-1
CDR3aa: SVRNTNADEQF

j_gene: TRBJ1-1
v_gene: TRBV18
CDR3aa: ASSPYRGPSEAF

j_gene: TRBJ1-1
v_gene: TRBV6-1
CDR3aa: ASKNPVGNTEAF

j_gene: TRBJ1-1
v_gene: TRBV20-1
CDR3aa: LGLKNTEAF

j_gene: TRBJ2-1
v_gene: TRBV5-1
CDR3aa: ASSLGLINEQF

j_gene: TRBJ2-7
v_gene: TRBV20-1
CDR3aa: SARSRLAGIHEQY

j_gene: TRBJ2-7
v_gene: TRBV20-1
CDR3aa: SARDDYEQY

j_gene: TRBJ1-1
v_gene: TRBV20-1
CDR3aa: SARDPGAWDTEAF

j_gene: TRBJ2-1
v_gene: TRBV20-1
CDR3aa: SAGTSDEQF

j_gene: TRBJ2-7
v_gene: TRBV15
CDR3aa: ATRGGVEDEQY

j_gene: TRBJ2-3
v_gene: TRBV20-1
CDR3aa: SARTPGHTQY

j_gene: TRBJ2-3
v_gene: TRBV29-1
CDR3aa: SVDQGADTQY

j_gene: TRBJ2-1
v_gene: TRBV24-1
CDR3aa: ATSDVEGYEQF

j_gene: TRBJ2-3
v_gene: TRBV5-5
CDR3aa: ASSPGTSGVDTQY

j_gene: TRBJ2-5
v_gene: TRBV12-3/TRBV12-4
CDR3aa: ASSSRGKPQETQY

j_gene: TRBJ1-5
v_gene: TRBV12-3/TRBV12-4
CDR3aa: ASRTEAGSNQPQH

j_gene: TRBJ2-7
v_gene: TRBV27
CDR3aa: ASSLRHNYEQY

j_gene: TRBJ2-2
v_gene: TRBV12-3/TRBV12-4
CDR3aa: ASSLALNTGELF

j_gene: TRBJ2-7
v_gene: TRBV6-1
CDR3aa: ASSEVVYEQY

j_gene: TRBJ2-3
v_gene: TRBV12-3/TRBV12-4
CDR3aa: ASSLGQVSWTDTQY

j_gene: TRBJ2-2
v_gene: TRBV20-1
CDR3aa: SAGQGGGSGELF

j_gene: TRBJ2-5
v_gene: TRBV20-1
CDR3aa: SALGQGVGSGETQY

j_gene: TRBJ2-7
v_gene: TRBV2
CDR3aa: ASRDGRTTLYEQY

j_gene: TRBJ1-1
v_gene: TRBV2
CDR3aa: ASIYQGANAEAF

j_gene: TRBJ2-5
v_gene: TRBV20-1
CDR3aa: SATRTVKETQY

j_gene: TRBJ2-1
v_gene: TRBV20-1
CDR3aa: SAISPGRARF

j_gene: TRBJ2-3
v_gene: TRBV10-2
CDR3aa: ASSELTPTDTQY

j_gene: TRBJ2-1
v_gene: TRBV9
CDR3aa: ASSVKAGGINEQF

j_gene: TRBJ2-4
v_gene: TRBV10-3
CDR3aa: AISERSGGQNIQY

j_gene: TRBJ2-7
v_gene: TRBV20-1
CDR3aa: SAAFPAGPYEQY

j_gene: TRBJ2-1
v_gene: TRBV12-3/TRBV12-4
CDR3aa: AISWEQGVGQSYNEQF